The rows below give T cell receptor beta chains drawn from one sample of a study of control samples from healthy donors and cancer patients. Generated by immunoSEQ multiplex PCR, the TCRdb table keeps only in-frame clones and is missing some. The sample yields approximately 170,000 clones, around nine tenths seen once. Sequencing was done on a sample of blood. Receptors were obtained from a man aged 30 to 39 in good health. Each CDR3 is given with its conserved first and last residue. The D gene is left open where the match is weak. Size values are once, few and many counts, or a class for expanded clones, and some rows have none.

d_gene	v_gene	j_gene	abundance	CDR3aa	CDR3nt
TRBD1	TRBV19	TRBJ1-2	once	CASSHRTGYGYTF	TGTGCCAGTAGCCACCGGACAGGGTATGGCTACACCTTC
-	TRBV13	TRBJ1-1	-	CASSLFLRAEGTEAFF	TGTGCCAGCAGCTTATTTCTTCGGGCTGAGGGCACTGAAGCTTTCTTT
-	TRBV20-1	TRBJ1-1	-	CSASPLGGAMNTEAFF	TGCAGTGCTAGTCCCCTTGGGGGGGCTATGAACACTGAAGCTTTCTTT
-	TRBV5-1	TRBJ1-1	-	CASSIQGGNTEAFF	TGCGCCAGCAGCATACAGGGTGGCAACACTGAAGCTTTCTTT
-	TRBV5-1	TRBJ2-2	once	CASSPDASPKTGELFF	TGCGCCAGCAGCCCAGACGCCTCCCCTAAGACCGGGGAGCTGTTTTTT
-	TRBV4-1	TRBJ2-7	once	CASSEDRTSYYEQYF	TGCGCCAGCAGCGAAGATAGGACAAGCTACTACGAGCAGTACTTC
-	TRBV10-3	TRBJ1-5	-	CAICEIGGEGQPQHF	TGTGCCATCTGCGAGATAGGGGGGGAAGGTCAGCCCCAGCATTTT
TRBD1	TRBV10-1	TRBJ2-7	-	CASSGNSGTGEDEQYF	TGCGCCAGCAGCGGGAATTCCGGGACAGGGGAGGACGAGCAGTACTTC
-	TRBV19	TRBJ1-1	-	CASLVGGTEAFF	TGTGCCAGCCTGGTGGGAGGCACTGAAGCTTTCTTT
-	TRBV7-2	TRBJ1-2	-	CASSLVGYGYTF	TGTGCCAGCAGCTTAGTAGGTTATGGCTACACCTTC
-	TRBV6-5	TRBJ2-5	-	CASNYPGETQYF	TGTGCCAGCAACTACCCGGGGGAGACCCAGTACTTC
TRBD1	TRBV27	TRBJ1-6	-	CASSSLTGPYNSPLHF	TGTGCCAGCAGTTCCTTGACAGGGCCCTATAATTCACCCCTCCACTTT
TRBD2	TRBV7-9	TRBJ2-5	-	CASSWGTRNETQYF	TGTGCCAGCAGCTGGGGGACTAGGAATGAGACCCAGTACTTC
-	TRBV10-1	TRBJ1-1	-	CASSDAWNTEAFF	TGCGCCAGCAGTGACGCGTGGAACACTGAAGCTTTCTTT
-	TRBV30	TRBJ1-3	-	CAWSVFPRSSGNTIYF	TGTGCCTGGAGTGTTTTCCCCCGGAGCTCTGGAAACACCATATATTTT
TRBD2	TRBV28	TRBJ2-5	-	CASSSLAGGGETQYF	TGTGCCAGCAGTTCACTAGCGGGAGGTGGAGAGACCCAGTACTTC
-	TRBV4-1	TRBJ2-7	few	CASSQDTSWGLEQYF	TGCGCCAGCAGCCAAGATACTAGTTGGGGGCTCGAGCAGTACTTC
-	TRBV28	TRBJ1-3	-	CASGGYSSGNTIYF	TGTGCCAGCGGGGGATATAGCTCTGGAAACACCATATATTTT
-	TRBV7-9	TRBJ1-4	-	CASRAAGSGEKLFF	TGTGCCAGCAGGGCGGCAGGGTCAGGGGAAAAACTGTTTTTT
-	TRBV6-2/TRBV6-3	TRBJ1-5	-	CASSYGQNQPQHF	TGTGCCAGCAGTTACGGACAGAATCAGCCCCAGCATTTT
TRBD1	TRBV27	TRBJ1-5	once	CASSRLGQGITLNQPQHF	TGTGCCAGCAGTAGACTTGGACAGGGCATAACCCTCAATCAGCCCCAGCATTTT
TRBD2	TRBV12-5	TRBJ2-5	-	CASGGGGGETQYF	TGTGCTAGTGGTGGGGGGGGTGGAGAGACCCAGTACTTC
-	TRBV5-6	TRBJ2-3	-	CASKSGTLTDTQYF	TGTGCCAGCAAGAGCGGAACACTCACAGATACGCAGTATTTT
-	TRBV2	TRBJ1-3	-	CASSDFKGAGNTIYF	TGTGCCAGCAGTGATTTCAAGGGAGCGGGAAACACCATATATTTT
-	TRBV5-1	TRBJ1-3	-	CASREGSGNTIYF	TGCGCCAGCAGAGAGGGCTCTGGAAACACCATATATTTT
-	TRBV5-1	TRBJ1-3	-	CASSPGTVSNTIYF	TGCGCCAGCAGTCCGGGGACGGTTAGTAACACCATATATTTT
-	TRBV19	TRBJ1-5	few	CASRLGNDQPQHF	TGTGCCAGTAGGCTCGGGAACGATCAGCCCCAGCATTTT
-	TRBV3-1/TRBV3-2	TRBJ2-1	-	CASSQATWVRGTNEQFF	TGTGCCAGCAGCCAAGCCACCTGGGTACGGGGTACGAATGAGCAGTTCTTC
TRBD2	TRBV5-1	TRBJ2-3	-	CASSSWTSGTDTQYF	TGCGCCAGCAGCTCATGGACTAGCGGGACAGATACGCAGTATTTT
-	TRBV19	TRBJ1-4	-	CASSWATNEKLFF	TGTGCCAGTAGTTGGGCAACTAATGAAAAACTGTTTTTT
-	TRBV30	TRBJ2-7	-	CAWRTAYEQYF	TGTGCCTGGAGGACAGCTTACGAGCAGTACTTC
-	TRBV27	TRBJ2-2	many	CASSLGAPGELFF	TGTGCCAGCAGTTTAGGGGCCCCCGGGGAGCTGTTTTTT
-	TRBV27	TRBJ1-1	-	CASSPWGTEAFF	TGTGCCAGCAGTCCCTGGGGGACTGAAGCTTTCTTT
-	TRBV25-1	TRBJ1-1	-	CASSEVLAEGNTEAFF	TGTGCCAGCAGTGAAGTATTGGCTGAGGGTAACACTGAAGCTTTCTTT
-	TRBV28	TRBJ2-7	-	CASGTSTYEQYF	TGTGCCAGCGGGACAAGTACCTACGAGCAGTACTTC
-	TRBV30	TRBJ1-1	-	CAWSVPISDLNTEAFF	TGTGCCTGGAGTGTACCCATAAGCGATTTGAACACTGAAGCTTTCTTT
TRBD1	TRBV2	TRBJ2-2	-	CASKGQGTGELFF	TGTGCCAGCAAGGGACAGGGCACCGGGGAGCTGTTTTTT
-	TRBV27	TRBJ2-7	-	CASSLGFPGANPYEQYF	TGTGCCAGCAGTTTAGGTTTTCCAGGGGCCAACCCCTACGAGCAGTACTTC
-	TRBV18	TRBJ2-3	-	CASSPGVRSTDTQYF	TGTGCCAGCTCACCAGGGGTACGAAGCACAGATACGCAGTATTTT
-	TRBV5-4	TRBJ1-1	-	CASSPRFNTEAFF	TGTGCCAGCAGCCCACGGTTTAACACTGAAGCTTTCTTT
TRBD2	TRBV19	TRBJ2-3	-	CASAARGGRGTDTQYF	TGTGCCAGTGCAGCCCGCGGGGGAAGGGGCACAGATACGCAGTATTTT
-	TRBV28	TRBJ1-4	-	CASSSRSLNEKLFF	TGTGCCAGCAGTTCTCGGAGTTTAAATGAAAAACTGTTTTTT
-	TRBV5-6	TRBJ2-3	-	CASSLSGLPDTQYF	TGTGCCAGCAGCTTGTCGGGACTCCCAGATACGCAGTATTTT
-	TRBV29-1	TRBJ2-5	few	CSVASALQGPETQYF	TGCAGCGTCGCATCCGCCCTCCAAGGCCCGGAGACCCAGTACTTC
-	TRBV19	TRBJ1-5	few	CASSITGIRANQPQHF	TGTGCCAGTAGTATCACAGGTATTAGGGCCAATCAGCCCCAGCATTTT
TRBD2	TRBV4-2	TRBJ2-7	-	CASSQGTSAGNEQYF	TGTGCCAGCAGCCAAGGGACTAGCGCAGGGAACGAGCAGTACTTC
TRBD1	TRBV25-1	TRBJ1-6	-	CASSEDRDNSPLHF	TGTGCCAGCAGTGAGGACAGGGACAATTCACCCCTCCACTTT
-	TRBV6-5	TRBJ1-1	-	CASSAGRGTEAFF	TGTGCCAGCAGCGCAGGGAGGGGTACTGAAGCTTTCTTT
-	TRBV6-1	TRBJ1-5	-	CASSEARSGWQPQHF	TGTGCCAGCAGTGAAGCGCGCAGTGGTTGGCAGCCCCAGCATTTT
TRBD2	TRBV4-2	TRBJ2-3	-	CASSRGLAGVPDTQYF	TGTGCCAGCAGCCGCGGACTAGCGGGGGTCCCAGATACGCAGTATTTT